This TCR beta chain was observed in a study of human T cells and chemical hapten exposure. Time point of the sample: pre-sensitization, week 0. As for treatment: therapeutic diphenylcyclopropenone sensitization with weekly scalp DPC. Donors, patients with alopecia ranging from 18 to 70 years old and judged suitable for DPC, provided samples. TCRdb redid the calling of the RACE reads with MiXCR, one entry per CDR3 protein. The repertoire consists of about 380,000 distinct CDR3 sequences, with 5% to 6.5% occurring once and the leading ten covering around 2.6%. The CDR3 contains 17 residues. The germline gives CDR1 SEHNR, CDR2 FQNEAQ (reference sequence). The V and J ends lost 4 bases and 7 bases, in that order; junction bases with no gene match: 11.

The V call is TRBV7-9, the J call TRBJ2-1; TRBD2 matches 12 bases. The sequence was obtained from a woman in her forties or fifties with alopecia areata. Some clones in this sample may be carry-over from other donors' samples. Sequenced material: whole blood, taken in connection with sensitization to the hapten diphenylcyclopropenone (DPC). In nucleotides, the CDR3 is TGTGCCAGCAGCTCACGACTAGCGGGGGCCAGGGGGAATGAGCAGTTCTTC. This gives the protein CASSSRLAGARGNEQFF.